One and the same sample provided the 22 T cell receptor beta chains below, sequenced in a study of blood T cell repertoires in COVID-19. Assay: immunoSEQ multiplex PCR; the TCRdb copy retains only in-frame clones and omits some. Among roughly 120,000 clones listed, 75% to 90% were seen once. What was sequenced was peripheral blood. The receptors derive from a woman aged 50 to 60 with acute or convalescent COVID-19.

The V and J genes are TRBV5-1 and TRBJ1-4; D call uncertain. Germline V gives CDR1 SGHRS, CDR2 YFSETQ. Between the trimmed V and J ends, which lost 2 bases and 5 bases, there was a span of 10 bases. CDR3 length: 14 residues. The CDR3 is CASSFGGVNEKLFF. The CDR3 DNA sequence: TGCGCCAGCAGCTTCGGCGGAGTGAATGAAAAACTGTTTTTT.

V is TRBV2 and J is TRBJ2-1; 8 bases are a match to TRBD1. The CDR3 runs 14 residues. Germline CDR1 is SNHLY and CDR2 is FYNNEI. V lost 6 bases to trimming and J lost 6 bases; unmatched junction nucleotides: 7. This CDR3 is CASSRGREGNEQFF. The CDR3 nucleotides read TGTGCCAGCAGCAGGGGGCGCGAGGGCAATGAGCAGTTCTTC. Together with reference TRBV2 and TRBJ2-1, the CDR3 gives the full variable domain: EPEVTQTPSHQVTQMGQEVILRCVPISNHLYFYWYRQILGQKVEFLVSFYNNEISEKSEIFDDQFSVERPDGSNFTLKIRSTKLEDSAMYFCASSRGREGNEQFFGPGTRLTVL.

For the CDR3, the DNA is TGTGCCATCGGGTGGGAGGGGAAACCACAAGAGACCCAGTACTTC. Protein product: CAIGWEGKPQETQYF. The J gene is TRBJ2-5, the V gene TRBV5-4; TRBD2 agrees at 7 bases. The CDR3 sequence is 15 residues long. The V and J ends lost 9 bases and 2 bases, in that order; junction bases with no gene match: 13. The germline CDR1 and CDR2 sequences are SGHNT and YYREEE (reference sequence).

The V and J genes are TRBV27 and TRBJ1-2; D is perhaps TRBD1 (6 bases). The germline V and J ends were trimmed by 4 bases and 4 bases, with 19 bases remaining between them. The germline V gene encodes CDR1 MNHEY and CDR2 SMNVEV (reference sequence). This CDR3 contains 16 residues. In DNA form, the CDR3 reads TGTGCCAGCAGTTCCTGGGACCGGGACACGATCTATGGCTACACCTTC. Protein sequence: CASSSWDRDTIYGYTF.

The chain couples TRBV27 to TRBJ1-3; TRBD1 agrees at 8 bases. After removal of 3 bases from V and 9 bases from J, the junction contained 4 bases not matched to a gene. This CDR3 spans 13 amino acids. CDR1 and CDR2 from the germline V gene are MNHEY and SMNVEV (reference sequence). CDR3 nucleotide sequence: TGTGCCAGCAGTTTGCAACAGGGGGGCACCATATATTTT. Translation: CASSLQQGGTIYF.

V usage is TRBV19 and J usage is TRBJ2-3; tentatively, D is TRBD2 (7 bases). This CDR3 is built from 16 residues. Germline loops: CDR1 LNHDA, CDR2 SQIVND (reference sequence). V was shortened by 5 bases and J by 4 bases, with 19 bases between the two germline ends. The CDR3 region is CASSPRGAVGPDTQYF. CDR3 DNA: TGTGCCAGTAGTCCACGGGGGGCGGTGGGGCCAGATACGCAGTATTTT.

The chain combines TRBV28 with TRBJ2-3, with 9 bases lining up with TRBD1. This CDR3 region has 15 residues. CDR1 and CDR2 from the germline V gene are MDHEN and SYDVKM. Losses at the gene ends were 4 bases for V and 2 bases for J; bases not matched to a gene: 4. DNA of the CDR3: TGTGCCAGCAGTTCTGGACAGGGGAACACAGATACGCAGTATTTT. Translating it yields CASSSGQGNTDTQYF.

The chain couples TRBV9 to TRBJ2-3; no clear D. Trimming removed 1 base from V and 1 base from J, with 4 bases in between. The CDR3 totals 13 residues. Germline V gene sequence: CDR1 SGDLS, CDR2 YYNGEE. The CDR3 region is CASSVSGTDTQYF. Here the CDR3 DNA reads TGTGCCAGCAGCGTATCCGGCACAGATACGCAGTATTTT.

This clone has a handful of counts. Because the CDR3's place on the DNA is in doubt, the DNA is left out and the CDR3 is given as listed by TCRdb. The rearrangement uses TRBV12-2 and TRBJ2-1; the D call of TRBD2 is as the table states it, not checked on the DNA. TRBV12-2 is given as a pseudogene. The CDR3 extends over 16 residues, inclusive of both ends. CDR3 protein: CASRFAFGSSYNEQFF.

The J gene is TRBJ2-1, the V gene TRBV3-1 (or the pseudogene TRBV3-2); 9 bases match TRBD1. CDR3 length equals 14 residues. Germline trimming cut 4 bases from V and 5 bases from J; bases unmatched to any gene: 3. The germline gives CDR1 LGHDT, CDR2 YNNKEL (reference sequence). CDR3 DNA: TGTGCCAGCAGCCCACGGGACAGGGACAATGAGCAGTTCTTC. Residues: CASSPRDRDNEQFF.

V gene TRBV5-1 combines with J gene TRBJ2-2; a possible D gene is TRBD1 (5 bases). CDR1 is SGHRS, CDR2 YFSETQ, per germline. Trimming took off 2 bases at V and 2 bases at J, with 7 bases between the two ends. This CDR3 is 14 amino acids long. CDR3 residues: CASSLGHNTGELFF. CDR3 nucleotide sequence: TGCGCCAGCAGCTTAGGACATAACACCGGGGAGCTGTTTTTT.

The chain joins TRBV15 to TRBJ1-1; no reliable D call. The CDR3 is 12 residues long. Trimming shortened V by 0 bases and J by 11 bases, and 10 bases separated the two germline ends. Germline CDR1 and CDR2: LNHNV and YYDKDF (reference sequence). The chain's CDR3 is CATSRDQQRAFF. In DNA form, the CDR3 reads TGTGCCACCAGCAGAGATCAGCAGCGGGCTTTCTTT.

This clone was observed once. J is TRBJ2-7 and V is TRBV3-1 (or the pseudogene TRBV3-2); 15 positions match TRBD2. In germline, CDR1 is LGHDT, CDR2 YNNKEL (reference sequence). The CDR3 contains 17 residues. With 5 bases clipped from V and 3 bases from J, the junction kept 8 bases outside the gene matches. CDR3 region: CASSKGTSGRIGYEQYF. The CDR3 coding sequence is TGTGCCAGCAGCAAAGGGACTAGCGGGAGGATCGGCTACGAGCAGTACTTC.

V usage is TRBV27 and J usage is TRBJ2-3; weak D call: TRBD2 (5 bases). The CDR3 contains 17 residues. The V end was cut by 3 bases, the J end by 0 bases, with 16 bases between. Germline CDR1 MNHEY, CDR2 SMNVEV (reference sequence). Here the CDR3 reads CASSFIEGRASTDTQYF. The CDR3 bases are TGTGCCAGCAGTTTCATTGAGGGAAGGGCTAGCACAGATACGCAGTATTTT.

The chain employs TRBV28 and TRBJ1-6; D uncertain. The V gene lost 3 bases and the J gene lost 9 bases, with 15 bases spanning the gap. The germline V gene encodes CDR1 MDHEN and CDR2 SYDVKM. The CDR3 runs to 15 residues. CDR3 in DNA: TGTGCCAGCAGTTTGTCGATCGGGGTCGCTTCACCCCTCCACTTT. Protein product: CASSLSIGVASPLHF.

The DNA of the CDR3 is TGCGCCAGCAGTAGATTACCGGGACAGGGCGGGACCGGGGAGCTGTTTTTT. It codes for CASSRLPGQGGTGELFF. The chain carries TRBV10-2 and TRBJ2-2; 9 bases are a match to TRBD1. Germline V lookup: CDR1 WSHSY, CDR2 SAAADI. V was clipped by 5 bases and J by 5 bases; unmatched bases: 12. There are 17 residues in the CDR3.

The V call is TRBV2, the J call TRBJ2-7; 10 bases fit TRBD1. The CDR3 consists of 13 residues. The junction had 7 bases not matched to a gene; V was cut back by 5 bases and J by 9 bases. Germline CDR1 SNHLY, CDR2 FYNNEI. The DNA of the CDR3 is TGTGCCAGCAGTTTTGACAGGGGGCTGGGGCAGTACTTC. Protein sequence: CASSFDRGLGQYF.

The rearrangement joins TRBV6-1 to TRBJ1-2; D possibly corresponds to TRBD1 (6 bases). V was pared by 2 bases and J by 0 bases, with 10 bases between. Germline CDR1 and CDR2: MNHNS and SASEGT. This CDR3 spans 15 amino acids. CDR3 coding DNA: TGTGCCAGCAGTGAACCAAGGACAGCTAACTATGGCTACACCTTC. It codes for CASSEPRTANYGYTF.

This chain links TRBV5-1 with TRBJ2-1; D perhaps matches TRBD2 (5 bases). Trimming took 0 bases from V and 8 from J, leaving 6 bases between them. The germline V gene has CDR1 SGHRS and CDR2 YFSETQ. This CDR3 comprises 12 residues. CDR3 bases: TGCGCCAGCAGCTTGGGGGAGTATGAGCAGTTCTTC. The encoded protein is CASSLGEYEQFF.

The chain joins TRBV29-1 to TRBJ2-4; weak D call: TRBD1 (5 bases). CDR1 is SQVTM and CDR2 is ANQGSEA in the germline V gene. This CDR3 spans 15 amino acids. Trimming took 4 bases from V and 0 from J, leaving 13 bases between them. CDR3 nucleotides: TGCAGCGTTGTCGCAGGGTCCCTAGCCAAAAACATTCAGTACTTC. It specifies CSVVAGSLAKNIQYF.

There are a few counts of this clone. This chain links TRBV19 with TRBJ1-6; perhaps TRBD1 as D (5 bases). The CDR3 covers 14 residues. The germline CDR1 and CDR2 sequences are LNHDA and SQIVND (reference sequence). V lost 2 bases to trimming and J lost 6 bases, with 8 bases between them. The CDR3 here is CASSITQGNSPLHF. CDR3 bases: TGTGCCAGTAGTATAACGCAGGGTAATTCACCCCTCCACTTT.

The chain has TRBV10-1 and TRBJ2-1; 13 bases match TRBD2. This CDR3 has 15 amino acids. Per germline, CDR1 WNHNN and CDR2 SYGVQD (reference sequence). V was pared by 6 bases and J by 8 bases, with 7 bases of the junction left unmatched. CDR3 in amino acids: CASRRTSGRAYEQFF. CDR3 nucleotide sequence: TGCGCCAGCAGACGTACTAGCGGGAGGGCCTATGAGCAGTTCTTC.